This T cell receptor beta chain was sequenced in a study of identical twins. Study-wide results and caveats: Among out-of-frame alpha sequences shared by twins, low generation probability occurred in excess.

Template switching introduced a universal primer site, and the cDNA bore unique molecular identifiers. TCRdb re-derived calls from the 5' RACE reads in MiXCR, one entry per CDR3 protein. The sample carries 1.5 million to 2 million distinct CDR3 sequences, less than 40% recorded once. This CDR3 contains 13 residues. Trimming left V 5 bases short and J 4 bases short, with 11 bases between. Germline V gives CDR1 LNHDA, CDR2 SQIVND (reference sequence). The table lists this clonotype with many counts. Its target is not known. The V call is TRBV19, the J call TRBJ1-2; TRBD1 might be the D (6 bases). This TCR was recovered from a newborn girl in good health. What was sequenced was cord blood. This chain's CDR3 is CASSEQGTYGYTF. The CDR3 region has the DNA TGTGCCAGTAGTGAACAGGGTACCTATGGCTACACCTTC.